The 9 T cell receptor beta chains listed next were all sequenced from one sample in a study of T cell responses to AZD1222 COVID-19 vaccine. The method was immunoSEQ multiplex PCR; TCRdb's version includes in-frame clones alone and lacks a portion of them. This repertoire shows about 72,000 clones, around 86% found once; its top ten account for around 24%. The specimen was peripheral blood, collected on day 0 of AZD1222 vaccination. The receptors were sampled from an adult in good health.

J is TRBJ2-1 and V is TRBV7-9; no clear D. CDR3 length: 13 amino acids. Trimming pared 2 bases from V and 7 bases from J, leaving 9 bases between. Germline loops: CDR1 SEHNR, CDR2 FQNEAQ (reference sequence). CDR3 loop: CASSLFAENEQFF. The CDR3 bases are TGTGCCAGCAGCTTATTCGCTGAGAATGAGCAGTTCTTC.

The V gene is TRBV2, the J gene TRBJ2-7, with TRBD1 matching 10 bases. The CDR3 has 14 amino acids. Unmatched junction bases numbered 4, after V lost 3 bases and J lost 5 bases. In germline, CDR1 is SNHLY, CDR2 FYNNEI. CDR3 residues: CASSEGQGTNEQYF. DNA of the CDR3: TGTGCCAGCAGTGAGGGACAGGGGACTAACGAGCAGTACTTC.

V gene TRBV18 combines with J gene TRBJ2-3, with D possibly TRBD2 on 5 matching bases. The germline V gene encodes CDR1 KGHSH and CDR2 LQKENI. The CDR3 runs to 14 residues. Trimming removed 3 bases from V and 2 bases from J, with 9 bases in between. CDR3 nucleotide sequence: TGTGCCAGCTCACCCGGGATCCACACAGATACGCAGTATTTT. Translating gives CASSPGIHTDTQYF.

The rearrangement links TRBV15 to TRBJ2-5; 9 nucleotides align to TRBD2. CDR3 length: 16 residues. The V segment lost 5 bases and the J segment 5 bases; nucleotides outside the gene matches: 12. Looked up from germline, CDR1 is LNHNV and CDR2 is YYDKDF (reference sequence). The CDR3 DNA is TGTGCCACCAGCTCCCCGCTAGCGGGGCGCATGGAGACCCAGTACTTC. Translation: CATSSPLAGRMETQYF.

This clone was observed a handful of times. This chain uses TRBV20-1 with TRBJ1-1; D is ambiguous. The CDR3 totals 11 residues. Per germline, CDR1 DFQATT and CDR2 SNEGSKA (reference sequence). Between the trimmed V and J ends, which lost 0 bases and 3 bases, there was a span of 2 bases. This chain's CDR3 is CSAREDTEAFF. The CDR3 DNA reads as TGCAGTGCTAGAGAGGACACTGAAGCTTTCTTT.

This clone was seen just once. J is TRBJ1-4 and V is TRBV12-3 or TRBV12-4; D is undetermined. V dropped 4 bases and J dropped 0 bases, with 3 bases sitting between them. CDR3 length equals 13 residues. The CDR3 DNA follows: TGTGCCAGCAGTTGGTCAACTAATGAAAAACTGTTTTTT. Amino acid sequence: CASSWSTNEKLFF.

The chain recombines TRBV11-2 with TRBJ1-1, with a possible D match to TRBD1 (5 bases). V was clipped by 5 bases and J by 1 base, with 8 bases between them. The CDR3 has 13 amino acids. The germline V gene encodes CDR1 SGHAT and CDR2 FQNNGV. In DNA form, the CDR3 reads TGTGCCAGCAGCCAAACAGGGAACACTGAAGCTTTCTTT. Protein: CASSQTGNTEAFF.

The chain uses TRBV11-2 and TRBJ2-7; no clear D. The CDR3 loop spans 14 amino acids. Germline assignment: CDR1 SGHAT and CDR2 FQNNGV. Trimming shortened V by 0 bases and J by 2 bases, and 8 bases separated the two germline ends. The CDR3 spells CASSLDPQTYEQYF. The CDR3 region has the DNA TGTGCCAGCAGCTTAGATCCACAGACCTACGAGCAGTACTTC.

The chain joins TRBV28 to TRBJ2-3; 11 nucleotides line up with TRBD2. Looked up from germline, CDR1 is MDHEN and CDR2 is SYDVKM. The V segment lost 6 bases and the J segment 10 bases; nucleotides outside the gene matches: 3. This CDR3 is 12 amino acids long. The CDR3 sequence: CASRKGLAAQYF. CDR3 nucleotides: TGTGCCAGCAGAAAGGGACTAGCGGCGCAGTATTTT.